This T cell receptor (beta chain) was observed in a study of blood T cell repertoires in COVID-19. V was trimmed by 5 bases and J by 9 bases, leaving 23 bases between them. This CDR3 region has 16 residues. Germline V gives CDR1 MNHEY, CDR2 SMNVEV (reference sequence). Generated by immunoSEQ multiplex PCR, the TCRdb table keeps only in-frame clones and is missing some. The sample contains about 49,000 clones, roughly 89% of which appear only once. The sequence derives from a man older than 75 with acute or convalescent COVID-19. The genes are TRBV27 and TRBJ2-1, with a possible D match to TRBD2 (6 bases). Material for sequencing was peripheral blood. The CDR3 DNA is TGTGCCAGCAGTCAACCGGGACTTTTCGTTTACGGTGAGCAGTTCTTC. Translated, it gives CASSQPGLFVYGEQFF.